This TCR beta chain was retrieved from a study of CXCR3-negative and CXCR3-positive naive CD8 T cells. Study findings and constraints: Hydrophobicity was higher for TRB CDR3s found in CXCR3-positive naive cells than in CXCR3-negative naive cells. Diversity ran similarly high across both naive subsets but far lower in memory CD8+ cells.

The CDR3 is 14 residues long. CDR1 and CDR2 (germline): SGHAT, FQNNGV. The authors prepared UMI-labeled TRB cDNA libraries by 5' RACE. TCRdb re-called the 5' RACE reads and catalogs CDR3 proteins one per entry, DNA excluded. Its table records around 96,000 distinct CDR3 sequences. Among CD8+ T cells, naive ones were CD45RO-CCR7+CD27+CD95-. As concerns this clonotype: Its antigen remains unknown.

The clonotype originates from a human donor in good health. Some clones in this sample may be carry-over from other donors' samples. The material sequenced was naive CXCR3- CD8+ T cells from blood. Subset reported: CD45RO-CCR7+CD27+CD95- naive CD8+ T cells lacking CXCR3 (TNR3-). The chain is built from TRBV11-2 and TRBJ2-7. The CDR3 protein is CASSFDGSSYEQYF.